The source of this TCR beta chain is a study of OX40 agonist ivuxolimab in advanced cancers. Across the study: Ivuxolimab, an agonistic anti-OX40 (CD134) antibody, was given to patients. Overall study results and limits: Clonal expansion in partial responders at 0.1-3.0 mg/kg ranked among the lowest. Low normalized T-cell clonal expansion also characterized some of the nonresponders.

Comments on this clone: Its antigen remains unidentified.

The repertoire was sequenced with immunoSEQ multiplex PCR; TCRdb's copy has only in-frame clones and lacks some. The sample records approximately 43,000 clones, more than 80% being singletons. Trimming left V 2 bases short and J 5 bases short, with 19 bases between. CDR1 and CDR2 from the germline V gene are SGHNT and YYREEE (reference sequence). CDR3 size: 16 residues. The chain recombines TRBV5-4 with TRBJ1-1; D possibly corresponds to TRBD1 (6 bases). The clonotype was recovered from an adult with an advanced solid tumor such as melanoma, head and neck, liver or kidney cancer. The sequenced sample was CD4+ or CD8+ T cells sorted from blood, obtained in a trial of the OX40 agonist ivuxolimab. In nucleotides, the CDR3 is TGTGCCAGCAGCTTCGACAGGTTGACCGTCGGGACTGAAGCTTTCTTT. Translated: CASSFDRLTVGTEAFF.